These 26 T cell receptor beta chains share one sample of origin, sequenced in a study of T cells in Graves' hyperthyroidism and ophthalmopathy. There were TCR beta CDR3 regions amplified from RNA transcripts. RT-PCR in the first round (using the HTBI primer set) targeted the TCR CDR3. TCRdb reprocessed the multiplex PCR reads via MiXCR and lists one record per CDR3 protein. This repertoire shows 600,000 to 750,000 distinct CDR3 sequences, around 16% found once; its top ten account for around 15%. Input material: blood. These receptors were obtained from a man over 45 with Graves' hyperthyroidism.

The chain combines TRBV7-9 with TRBJ2-1, with 7 nucleotides matching TRBD2. The trim removed 3 bases at V and 5 bases at J, leaving 7 bases unmatched. The germline CDR1 and CDR2 sequences are SEHNR and FQNEAQ (reference sequence). CDR3 length equals 15 residues. The CDR3 sequence: CASSFSGLPNNEQFF. CDR3 DNA sequence: TGTGCCAGCAGCTTTAGCGGGTTACCGAACAATGAGCAGTTCTTC.

This clonotype was detected ten times or more. The chain couples TRBV24-1 to TRBJ1-2, with no clear D. The CDR3 spans 13 residues. Germline V gene lookup returns CDR1 KGHDR and CDR2 SFDVKD. Trimming took off 3 bases at V and 6 bases at J, with 10 bases between the two ends. This CDR3 is CATSDPTMDGYTF. CDR3 DNA: TGTGCCACCAGTGATCCCACGATGGATGGCTACACCTTC.

This chain uses TRBV18 with TRBJ1-6; TRBD1 matches at 10 bases. This CDR3 has 18 amino acids. V lost 3 bases and J lost 5; bases outside the gene matches: 10. Germline CDR1 is KGHSH and CDR2 is LQKENI. The CDR3 protein is CASSPRTTGGADNSPLHF. The CDR3 DNA follows: TGTGCCAGCTCACCCCGAACGACAGGGGGCGCGGATAATTCACCCCTCCACTTT.

This chain joins TRBV12-3 or TRBV12-4 and TRBJ2-1; TRBD2 matches 8 bases. The V segment lost 5 bases and the J segment 4 bases; nucleotides outside the gene matches: 7. The CDR3 is 15 residues long. This CDR3 is CASSPRGGFYNEQFF. CDR3 coding DNA: TGTGCCAGCAGTCCTCGGGGGGGCTTTTACAATGAGCAGTTCTTC.

A few counts support this clonotype. The rearrangement joins TRBV5-1 to TRBJ1-1; TRBD1 is a possible D gene (5 bases). The CDR3 spans 15 residues. V dropped 4 bases and J dropped 1 base, with 14 bases sitting between them. Germline V lookup: CDR1 SGHRS, CDR2 YFSETQ. CDR3 in amino acids: CASSRAGEKNTEAFF. CDR3 nucleotide sequence: TGCGCCAGCAGCCGTGCGGGGGAGAAGAACACTGAAGCTTTCTTT.

The gene calls are TRBV7-2 and TRBJ2-7; D is uncertain. Germline lookup yields CDR1 SGHTA and CDR2 FQGNSA. V lost 3 bases, J lost 2 bases, and 11 bases lay in between. The CDR3 consists of 14 residues. The CDR3 coding sequence is TGTGCCAGCAGCTTGTTATCGGACCCCTACGAGCAGTACTTC. Protein sequence: CASSLLSDPYEQYF.

This clonotype was detected a few times. The CDR3 DNA reads TGTGCCAGCAGGGGGCGGGGCAGCACAGATACGCAGTATTTT. It translates to CASRGRGSTDTQYF. The chain carries TRBV2 and TRBJ2-3; TRBD2 might be the D (6 bases). Germline V gene data show CDR1 as SNHLY and CDR2 as FYNNEI. Trimming took 6 bases from V and 0 from J, leaving 10 bases between them. The CDR3 has 14 residues.

At least ten counts were recorded for this clonotype. The chain uses TRBV28 and TRBJ2-3, with a weak D call TRBD2 (5 bases). This CDR3 region has 15 residues. From germline, CDR1 is MDHEN and CDR2 SYDVKM. V was pared by 6 bases and J by 8 bases, with 21 bases between. The DNA of the CDR3 is TGTGCCAGCAGGGATTTAGGGAGTTTGCTTGGTACGCAGTATTTT. It codes for CASRDLGSLLGTQYF.

This chain links TRBV9 with TRBJ2-2; tentatively, D is TRBD1 (6 bases). This CDR3 region has 15 residues. Per the germline V gene, CDR1 is SGDLS and CDR2 is YYNGEE. Trimming removed 4 bases at V and 7 bases at J, with 17 bases between. DNA of the CDR3: TGTGCCAGCAGCCGCTCTCCAGGGGCTGGCGGGGAGCTGTTTTTT. As protein: CASSRSPGAGGELFF. The whole variable domain, remainder taken from reference TRBV9 and TRBJ2-2, is DSGVTQTPKHLITATGQRVTLRCSPRSGDLSVYWYQQSLDQGLQFLIQYYNGEERAKGNILERFSAQQFPDLHSELNLSSLELGDSALYFCASSRSPGAGGELFFGEGSRLTVL.

This clonotype was observed at least ten times. The rearrangement joins TRBV2 to TRBJ2-5, with D perhaps matching TRBD2 (5 bases). Looked up from germline, CDR1 is SNHLY and CDR2 is FYNNEI. Trimming stripped 4 bases from V and 2 bases from J, with 14 bases between. The CDR3 has 15 residues. The CDR3 here is CASSVEGVSQETQYF. CDR3 DNA: TGTGCCAGCAGTGTTGAGGGAGTGTCTCAAGAGACCCAGTACTTC.

This clonotype occurred many times. V usage is TRBV28 and J usage is TRBJ1-3; D unclear. V was trimmed by 6 bases and J by 0 bases, leaving 9 bases between them. Looked up from germline, CDR1 is MDHEN and CDR2 is SYDVKM. The CDR3 spans 14 residues. In DNA, the CDR3 is TGTGCCAGCAGCCTTTCCTACTCTGGAAACACCATATATTTT. Translated: CASSLSYSGNTIYF.

This clonotype was counted ten times or more. The chain is built from TRBV28 and TRBJ2-4; 9 bases map to TRBD1. There are 18 residues in the CDR3. The V and J ends lost 0 bases and 0 bases, in that order; junction bases with no gene match: 6. Germline CDR1 and CDR2: MDHEN and SYDVKM. The CDR3 region is CASSLWTGGVKAKNIQYF. DNA of the CDR3: TGTGCCAGCAGTTTATGGACAGGGGGGGTAAAAGCCAAAAACATTCAGTACTTC.

This clonotype showed up many times. V gene TRBV2 combines with J gene TRBJ1-1; no reliable D call. V lost 6 bases and J 0 bases, leaving 8 bases between the germline ends. The CDR3 length is 13 residues. Germline assignment: CDR1 SNHLY and CDR2 FYNNEI. The CDR3 is CASRPNMNTEAFF. The CDR3 nucleotides are TGTGCCAGCAGACCCAACATGAACACTGAAGCTTTCTTT.

This clonotype has more than one count but fewer than ten. This may arise from a read error, as a much more abundant clone is one base away. This chain uses TRBV12-3 or TRBV12-4 with TRBJ2-5; 8 nucleotides line up with TRBD1. The CDR3 consists of 14 residues. Trimming removed 6 bases from V and 1 base from J; junction bases left unmatched: 4. This CDR3 is CASSQGQAQETQYF. The CDR3 DNA is TGTGCCAGCAGCCAGGGACAGGCCCAAGAGACCCAGTACTTC.

This clonotype was counted at least ten times. The rearrangement joins TRBV12-3 or TRBV12-4 to TRBJ2-2, with D unclear. The CDR3 is made up of 13 amino acids. Trimming took off 1 base at V and 9 bases at J, with 9 bases between the two ends. The CDR3 loop is CASSLDHGRELFF. The CDR3 region has the DNA TGTGCCAGCAGTTTAGATCATGGGCGGGAGCTGTTTTTT.

This rearrangement joins TRBV28 to TRBJ1-2; D call uncertain. Between the trimmed V and J ends, which lost 4 bases and 2 bases, there was a span of 14 bases. Per the germline V gene, CDR1 is MDHEN and CDR2 is SYDVKM. The CDR3 runs to 15 residues. The CDR3 here is CASSSLGSANYGYTF. The CDR3 region has the DNA TGTGCCAGCAGTTCCCTTGGGAGTGCCAACTATGGCTACACCTTC.

The gene calls are TRBV28 and TRBJ2-7; D is possibly TRBD2 (5 bases). Germline CDR1 MDHEN, CDR2 SYDVKM. V was cut by 5 bases and J by 2 bases, with 13 bases left in between. There are 14 residues in the CDR3. CDR3 region: CASSISRDTYEQYF. The CDR3 DNA sequence: TGTGCCAGCAGTATCAGTCGGGATACCTACGAGCAGTACTTC. Filled out from reference TRBV28 and TRBJ2-7, the complete variable domain reads DVKVTQSSRYLVKRTGEKVFLECVQDMDHENMFWYRQDPGLGLRLIYFSYDVKMKEKGDIPEGYSVSREKKERFSLILESASTNQTSMYLCASSISRDTYEQYFGPGTRLTVT.

V and J are TRBV29-1 and TRBJ1-2; D remains ambiguous. This CDR3 has 12 amino acids. V gave up 4 bases and J gave up 8 bases, with 14 bases separating them. Germline CDR1 SQVTM, CDR2 ANQGSEA. The CDR3 DNA reads TGCAGCGTTGGGGGTAATCTTGGAGGCTACACCTTC. This sequence encodes CSVGGNLGGYTF.

The rearrangement uses TRBV7-2 and TRBJ2-5, with TRBD2 as a possible D gene (6 bases). This CDR3 is built from 15 residues. The V and J ends lost 3 bases and 4 bases respectively, with 15 bases between them. Germline CDR1 SGHTA, CDR2 FQGNSA. CDR3 sequence reads: CASSLSRGRGETQYF. The CDR3 DNA is TGTGCCAGCAGCTTGAGTAGAGGGCGGGGAGAGACCCAGTACTTC.

The table lists this clonotype with many counts. The V and J genes are TRBV7-3 and TRBJ2-5; D unresolved. The CDR3 spans 14 residues. V lost 5 bases to trimming and J lost 2 bases, with 12 bases between them. From germline, CDR1 is SGHTA and CDR2 FQGTGA. CDR3 sequence: CASSPTGVQETQYF. The CDR3 coding sequence is TGTGCCAGCAGCCCGACGGGTGTTCAAGAGACCCAGTACTTC.

This clonotype was observed many times. The chain has TRBV6-1 and TRBJ2-1, with 8 bases matching TRBD2. Germline loops: CDR1 MNHNS, CDR2 SASEGT. V was clipped by 2 bases and J by 8 bases; unmatched bases: 11. This CDR3 spans 16 amino acids. CDR3 bases: TGTGCCAGCAGTGAATGGATTAGCGGGGCGCTGGATGAGCAGTTCTTC. Its translation: CASSEWISGALDEQFF.

There are many counts of this clonotype. The chain is built from TRBV29-1 and TRBJ2-3; 7 bases are shared with TRBD1. After removal of 0 bases from V and 4 bases from J, the junction contained 7 bases not matched to a gene. Germline V lookup: CDR1 SQVTM, CDR2 ANQGSEA. This CDR3 spans 15 amino acids. CDR3 nucleotide sequence: TGCAGCGTTGAAGAGGTGGACAGGTACCCAGATACGCAGTATTTT. Protein sequence: CSVEEVDRYPDTQYF.

Many counts were recorded for this clonotype. The gene calls are TRBV27 and TRBJ2-3; 15 positions match TRBD2. Unmatched junction bases numbered 12, after V lost 5 bases and J lost 9 bases. This CDR3 is 17 amino acids long. The germline V gene has CDR1 MNHEY and CDR2 SMNVEV (reference sequence). The CDR3 loop is CASSPWTSGRAGRTQYF. The CDR3 DNA reads as TGTGCCAGCAGTCCATGGACTAGCGGGAGGGCCGGACGAACGCAGTATTTT.

About this clonotype itself: Given the absence of the conserved phenylalanine or tryptophan at the CDR3 end, a read error is likely. The V call is TRBV7-3, the J call TRBJ2-5; 8 nucleotides agree with TRBD2. This CDR3 region has 15 residues. Trimming at V came to 0 bases and at J to 3 bases, leaving 3 bases not matched to a gene. Germline V gives CDR1 SGHTA, CDR2 FQGTGA. The CDR3 nucleotides are TGTGCCAGCAGCTTAACCAGCGGGGGCGAAGAGACCCAGTACCTC. Amino acids: CASSLTSGGEETQYL.

This clonotype was found a few times. This chain joins TRBV6-2 or TRBV6-3 and TRBJ2-1, with 10 positions matching TRBD2. CDR1 MNHEY and CDR2 SVGEGT come from the germline V gene. This CDR3 comprises 17 residues. V trimming: 10 bases; J trimming: 2 bases; junction bases outside the gene matches: 14. The CDR3 DNA sequence: TGTGCCACGGGGGATAGAGGGCTAGCGGGAGCCTACAATGAGCAGTTCTTC. Translated, it gives CATGDRGLAGAYNEQFF.

This clonotype was counted at least ten times. This chain joins TRBV28 and TRBJ2-5; perhaps TRBD2 as D (5 bases). This CDR3 is 13 amino acids long. CDR1 and CDR2 from the germline V gene are MDHEN and SYDVKM. With 8 bases removed from V and 1 base from J, the gap between germline ends came to 11 bases. The CDR3 DNA reads as TGTGCCAGCGAACTCGGGATCCAAGAGACCCAGTACTTC. This encodes CASELGIQETQYF.